This T cell receptor (beta chain) was recovered during a study of a mutant IDH1 vaccine in newly diagnosed glioma. Overall study context: Treated individuals were approximately 62% male and roughly 40% female, averaging about 37 years of age. It was radiotherapy, temozolomide, or both that patients received previously, with most receiving both.

J gave up 7 bases and V 4 bases, and 7 bases lay outside the gene matches. Germline CDR1 and CDR2: SGHTA and FQGNSA. The CDR3 extends over 14 amino acids. Overall study findings and caveats: Across multiple MHC alleles, 93.3% of patients had vaccine-induced responses. Pseudoprogression seemed unrelated to changes in top peripheral T cell clonotypes.

Sequenced by immunoSEQ multiplex PCR; TCRdb stores in-frame clones only, minus some. Of roughly 70,000 clones listed, around 82% are singletons. Turning to this clone: The antigen is unknown.

Specified time point: baseline, week 1 (first vaccination visit). Sample treatment: pre-vaccination baseline after standard-of-care therapy. The sequences come from peripheral blood mononuclear cells (PBMCs), collected from a glioma patient treated with radiotherapy, temozolomide or both. The clonotype originates from a woman aged 18-29 years with glioma. Some clones in this sample may be carry-over from other donors' samples. The genes are TRBV7-2 and TRBJ1-5, with 7 bases fitting TRBD1. The CDR3 sequence is CASSSDRVGQPQHF. CDR3 coding DNA: TGTGCCAGCAGCTCTGACAGGGTCGGACAGCCCCAGCATTTT.